This T cell receptor beta chain derives from a study of T cells in Graves' hyperthyroidism and ophthalmopathy. TCR beta CDR3 regions were amplified from RNA. HTBI primers were employed in a first-round RT-PCR of the TCR CDR3. One entry per CDR3 protein, called by TCRdb with MiXCR from the multiplex PCR reads. The sample carries about 350,000 distinct CDR3 sequences, about a fifth recorded once. This clonotype turned up a few times. These patients, aged 18 to 65, had recently diagnosed hyperthyroidism lasting under 2 months. The V gene lost 1 base and the J gene lost 3 bases, with 13 bases spanning the gap. The CDR3 is 15 residues long. Per the germline V gene, CDR1 is MGHRA and CDR2 is YSYEKL.

The clonotype comes from a woman aged 18-29 years with Graves' hyperthyroidism. The V call is TRBV4-1, the J call TRBJ2-7; D unclear. Material for sequencing was blood. CDR3 in amino acids: CASSQGLLGVYEQYF. In DNA form, the CDR3 reads TGCGCCAGCAGCCAAGGGCTTCTTGGGGTCTACGAGCAGTACTTC.